The sequence of this TCR beta chain was determined in a study of regulatory dendritic cells for organ transplantation. Notes on this clone: Antigen specificity is unknown.

Clones were sequenced by immunoSEQ multiplex PCR, and TCRdb holds only the in-frame ones, with some missing. This table holds 11,000 or so clones, 85% to 90% found once. The CDR3 has 16 amino acids. With 2 bases clipped from V and 9 bases from J, the junction kept 10 bases outside the gene matches. Germline assignment: CDR1 MGHRA and CDR2 YSYEKL. Sorted subsets were CFSE-labeled and cultured approximately 5 days with allogeneic dendritic cells. The chain carries TRBV4-1 and TRBJ2-1; 10 bases line up with TRBD2. The receptor was isolated from a human donor in good health. Sequencing was done on a sample of naive CD8+ T cells from blood cultured with dendritic cells. Subset specified: CD45RA+ naive T cells. The chain's CDR3 is CASSQFRLAGDAEQFF. The CDR3 nucleotides read TGCGCCAGCAGCCAATTTCGGCTAGCGGGGGATGCTGAGCAGTTCTTC.